The present entry profiles one T cell receptor (beta chain) with its context. Its antigen target is currently unknown. No quality values exist for individual bases; no much larger clone is one base distant. The CDR1 and CDR2 encoded by the germline V gene are SGHRS and YFSETQ. CDR3 length: 15 amino acids, cysteine to phenylalanine. Here the CDR3 DNA is all that survives: 45 bases in frame from base 1. V is cut by 4 bases and J by 5 bases, and the space between the germline ends is 17 bases. In total, roughly 710 healthy bone marrow donors made up the cohort. Cohort members were all nominally healthy when sampled, although unrecorded immune exposures were likely present. The donor was CMV seropositive and belonged to the group of 270 or so seropositive cohort members. Each donor provided a peripheral blood sample, and peripheral blood mononuclear cells were used for TCR beta sequencing. The Qiagen DNeasy Blood Extraction Kit was used to extract genomic DNA from the blood cell samples.

Libraries were constructed by the immunoSEQ multiplex PCR assay. For the multiplex PCR, a mixture combining 60 forward primers for TCR Vbeta segments and 13 reverse primers for TCR Jbeta segments was used. A multiplex PCR assay on genomic DNA amplified the CDR3 region of rearranged TCR beta genes. Amplified TCR beta libraries were sequenced as 87-base-pair reads on the Illumina HiSeq System. As for the authors' bioinformatics: In a later analysis, some 80 million unique TCR beta chains were counted across the 666 repertoires, and roughly 9.9 million of these chains were shared by at least two donors. Raw reads were error-corrected and collapsed into unique sequences by a nearest-neighbor algorithm in which closely related sequences were merged to remove PCR and sequencing errors. To assign V, D and J gene segments, CDR3 sequences were aligned to IMGT reference sequences. For a sequence to be retained, a match of at least six nucleotides was required to both a V gene segment and a J gene segment. A rearrangement was called productive if the CDR3 had no stop codons and remained in frame with V and J, and every other rearrangement was called non-productive. Following IMGT convention, CDR3 was defined as the stretch from the second conserved V-encoded cysteine up to the conserved J-encoded phenylalanine. Sequences without an unambiguous match to a single V gene segment were excluded from the earlier analysis of almost 600 of the donors. An earlier analysis of several hundred of the donors called V segments functional above 56.7% productive rearrangements and segregating when the between-donor standard deviation exceeded 5%. A statistical classification framework was built to diagnose cytomegalovirus status from the catalog of TCR beta chain sequences. A later analysis assigned V and J genes by comparing TCR nucleotide sequences with IMGT/GENE-DB human TR gene sequences. Using the TCRdist pipeline, a later analysis assigned CDR3 sequences along with most-parsimonious VDJ recombination scenarios. A later analysis defined each TCR beta chain by its CDR3 amino acid sequence plus V-gene family, and excluded reads lacking a unique V-gene family. A later analysis removed 600 or so highly shared, low-generation-probability nucleotide sequences to deal with suspected cross-contamination and a sequencing artifact. A later analysis calculated a clonal expansion index for each public chain from normalized within-repertoire ranks of inferred template counts. In a later analysis, generation probabilities were computed using a VDJ recombination model fitted to out-of-frame rearrangements, and the results were checked against IGoR. In a later analysis, TCR-TCR, TCR-HLA and TCR-CMV co-occurrence was scored with hypergeometric tests, and a repertoire-size bias correction was applied to TCR pairs. A later analysis estimated false discovery rates by permuting HLA or CMV assignments 20 times. In a later analysis, co-occurring TCRs were grouped using DBSCAN, with TCRdist sequence similarity added in when clustering inside HLA-allele-positive subsets. For co-occurrence clustering, repertoires with fewer than 30,000 or more than 120,000 public chains were excluded, along with four or five repertoires with anomalous nucleotide sharing. TCRdb took over this immuneACCESS table, retaining in-frame rearrangements with V and J assigned. Such tables are incomplete; in checked studies, under half of the missing clones stem from an unresolved V gene, and the remainder is unexplained. That table is the source of V, J and clone size, and D and trimming were worked out from the DNA. The sample contains 130,000 to 150,000 clones, more than 65% of them found a single time. The top ten clones comprise around 6.2% of the sample.

The data originate from a study of cytomegalovirus exposure and HLA in healthy donors (dated by TCRdb to about 2017). Describing the broader study: In an earlier analysis of approximately 500 of the donors, 276 Gb of sequence data and roughly 100 million unique TCR beta sequences from roughly 180 million T cells were reported. In an earlier analysis of roughly 600 of the donors, high-throughput TCR beta sequencing was used to judge whether each TCR beta V gene segment behaved as functional or pseudogenic. Among the roughly 390 genotyped donors, around 81% belonged to the genetic ancestry cluster associated with self-reported Caucasian donors. HLA typing covered class I and class II loci at four-digit resolution. On average, around 230,000 unique TCR beta nucleotide sequences were sequenced per donor among a few hundred genotyped donors of the cohort, with 15% to 20% of those sequences being non-productive. Every discovery cohort repertoire had been produced on one sequencing platform. The later analysis used no new phenotypic data to find candidate immune exposures, relying instead on TCR beta sequences and their occurrence across donors. Roughly five DR-DQ haplotypes were handled as single units for association and clustering because linkage in the cohort was strong. A later genetic analysis used genome-wide SNP genotypes for about 60% of the 666 donors, treating that subset as a discovery cohort. To predict cytomegalovirus infection status, the study combined high-throughput TCR immunosequencing, statistical association of individual TCRs with disease status, and machine learning. Besides the first cohort of under 700 subjects, a separate validation cohort made up of 120 different subjects was used. Approximately 330 gigabases of sequencing data and 75 million to 85 million unique TCR sequences made up an early release that covered approximately 700 HLA-typed donors. The study aimed to test whether cataloging public T cell receptors could reveal signatures of past pathogen exposure. Donor age, sex, ethnicity and CMV serostatus were collected together with the repertoire data. The number of typed donors differed by locus: 629-630 for A, B, C, DRB1 and DQB1; about 520 for DQA1; around 610 for DPA1; and roughly 490 for DPB1. In a later analysis, previously published TCR beta repertoires from more than 500 donors were re-analyzed and high-resolution HLA genotyping was added so that TCR occurrence patterns could be studied. The T cell repertoires of 670 or so subjects were profiled by immunosequencing and related to cytomegalovirus serostatus.

The paper as a whole reports these results and caveats: Sequencing depth was assumed to be roughly uniform across donors in the presence/absence analyses, though that assumption may not hold. According to a later analysis, most CMV-associated TCR beta chains appeared to be HLA-restricted, and the HLA associations seemed to be driven largely by CMV exposure. The authors suggested that the approach could potentially be generalized to other disease states and immunological phenotypes. The cohort was sequenced for TCR beta chains only, and without alpha or paired-chain data the features that could be detected were limited. Immune exposure information for the cohort was limited to CMV serostatus. The sequencing pipeline was judged likely to have produced a cluster of highly shared sequence variants as a technical artifact. Cytomegalovirus status was reported to be diagnosed by the classifier with high specificity and sensitivity in both the original and validation cohorts. A further reported finding was that TCR beta sequences accurately predicted the HLA-A and HLA-B alleles for most subjects in the first cohort. When HLA alleles, especially DR and DQ, strongly co-occurred, attributing TCR associations to individual alleles was difficult. Because HLA typing was unavailable for some donors at each locus, only the typed subset was used in association tests. Most TCR sequences were observed very rarely across donors, whereas some public TCRs were present in many individuals. At a false discovery rate of 0.05, a later analysis linked under 20,000 TCR beta sequences to specific HLA alleles. In an earlier analysis of a few hundred of the donors, most TCR beta V segments were observed in productive rearrangements about 87% or about 30% of the time, broadly matching IMGT annotations. In vitro tests confirmed that a few of the cytomegalovirus-associated TCR beta chains recognize cytomegalovirus antigens. Around 16 rarely observed V segments, including chromosome 9 orphons, were excluded from the earlier analysis of approximately 600 of the donors because counts were too low. According to a later analysis, parvovirus B19, influenza, CMV and Epstein-Barr virus appeared linked to several top co-occurrence clusters. A total of 164 TCR beta chains were listed by the study as associated with cytomegalovirus. Correlated functional status among segregating V segments might be attributable to linkage disequilibrium, but an unknown experimental factor could not be ruled out. V-gene and J-gene trimming of TCR beta chains was associated with a missense DCLRE1C variant in a later genetic analysis, and the association was replicated in an independent cohort. A later analysis found that TCR association rates varied across HLA loci, with DRB1 alleles showing the most associated TCRs and HLA-C alleles the fewest. A later genetic analysis reported fewer N-insertions in productive TCRs among donors in an Asian-associated ancestry cluster than the roughly 690-donor mean. Because the 87-base-pair reads could not distinguish some IMGT-functional V segments, including TRBV6-2 and TRBV6-3, those segments were excluded. In a later analysis, HLA-associated TCR beta chains showed more clonal expansion and lower generation probabilities than non-associated chains that were equally common.

This receptor was identified in a man aged 25 to 40 in good health and CMV-seropositive. Sequenced input: PBMCs. The chain uses TRBV5-1 and TRBJ2-3, with a weak D call of TRBD2 (6 bases match). The nucleotide sequence reads TGCGCCAGCAGCGTACTCACTACGGGGGTAGATACGCAGTATTTT. This gives the protein CASSVLTTGVDTQYF.